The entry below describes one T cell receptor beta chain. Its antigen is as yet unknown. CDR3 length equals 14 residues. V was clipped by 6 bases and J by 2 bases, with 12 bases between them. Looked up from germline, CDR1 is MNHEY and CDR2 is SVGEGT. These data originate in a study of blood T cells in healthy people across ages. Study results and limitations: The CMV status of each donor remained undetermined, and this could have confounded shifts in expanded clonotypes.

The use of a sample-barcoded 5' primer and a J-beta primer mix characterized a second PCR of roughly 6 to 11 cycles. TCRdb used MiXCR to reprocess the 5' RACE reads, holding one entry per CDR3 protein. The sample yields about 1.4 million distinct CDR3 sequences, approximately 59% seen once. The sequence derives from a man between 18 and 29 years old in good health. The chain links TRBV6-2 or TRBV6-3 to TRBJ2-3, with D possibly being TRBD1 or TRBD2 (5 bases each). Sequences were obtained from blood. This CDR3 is CASRLDGATDTQYF. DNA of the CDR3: TGTGCCAGCAGACTAGACGGGGCCACAGATACGCAGTATTTT.